Following are 6 T cell receptor beta chains from one sample sequenced in a study of T cell changes during pregnancy in multiple sclerosis. Profiled with immunoSEQ multiplex PCR; TCRdb holds only in-frame clones, not every one. This table holds tens of thousands of clones, roughly 92% found once. The sample here was peripheral blood, taken after pregnancy. The receptor set was obtained from a female donor in good health, enrolled as a control in a pregnancy study.

This rearrangement joins TRBV18 to TRBJ2-5, with D possibly being TRBD1 (6 bases). V was clipped by 3 bases and J by 4 bases, with 9 bases between them. There are 13 residues in the CDR3. Germline-derived CDR1 and CDR2 are KGHSH and LQKENI. The CDR3 DNA reads as TGTGCCAGCTCACCGACAGGCGCAGAGACCCAGTACTTC. Translating it yields CASSPTGAETQYF. Full variable domain (rest looked up from reference TRBV18 and TRBJ2-5): NAGVMQNPRHLVRRRGQEARLRCSPMKGHSHVYWYRQLPEEGLKFMVYLQKENIIDESGMPKERFSAEFPKEGPSILRIQQVVRGDSAAYFCASSPTGAETQYFGPGTRLLVL.

The chain is built from TRBV28 and TRBJ2-5; 7 bases are a match to TRBD1. Germline trimming cut 6 bases from V and 4 bases from J; bases unmatched to any gene: 5. The germline V gene has CDR1 MDHEN and CDR2 SYDVKM. The CDR3 sequence is 13 residues long. The CDR3 protein is CASRGTALETQYF. The CDR3 coding sequence is TGTGCCAGCAGGGGGACAGCCCTAGAGACCCAGTACTTC.

This chain links TRBV13 with TRBJ1-2; TRBD1 is a possible D gene (5 bases). The CDR3 sequence is 14 residues long. The germline V gene encodes CDR1 PRHDT and CDR2 FYEKMQ (reference sequence). Trimming removed 6 bases from V and 2 bases from J, with 13 bases in between. The CDR3, as DNA: TGTGCCAGCAGGGAAGACAGCGAGAACTATGGCTACACCTTC. As protein: CASREDSENYGYTF.

The chain is built from TRBV27 and TRBJ2-5, with 7 bases matching TRBD1. The germline CDR1 and CDR2 sequences are MNHEY and SMNVEV (reference sequence). The CDR3 loop spans 18 amino acids. V gave up 5 bases and J gave up 5 bases; unmatched junction bases: 20. The CDR3, as DNA: TGTGCCAGCAGTCTCAGGACAGGTAGGACCTTTAAGCTGGAGACCCAGTACTTC. It specifies CASSLRTGRTFKLETQYF.

Concerning this clone itself: Other DNA sequences in this specimen translate into the identical CDR3. The V call is TRBV28, the J call TRBJ1-2; D remains ambiguous. The CDR3 loop spans 13 amino acids. V lost 6 bases and J lost 3, with 11 bases in between. Germline V lookup: CDR1 MDHEN, CDR2 SYDVKM. CDR3 sequence (DNA): TGTGCCAGCAGCCCCGACCGGGACTATGGCTACACCTTC. Translated: CASSPDRDYGYTF.

This chain uses TRBV7-9 with TRBJ2-2; 7 bases align to TRBD1. V was clipped by 5 bases and J by 0 bases; unmatched bases: 6. From germline, CDR1 is SEHNR and CDR2 FQNEAQ (reference sequence). The CDR3 contains 16 residues. CDR3 DNA sequence: TGTGCCAGCAGCCCGGGACAGATAACGAACACCGGGGAGCTGTTTTTT. It encodes CASSPGQITNTGELFF. The whole variable domain, remainder taken from reference TRBV7-9 and TRBJ2-2, is DTGVSQNPRHKITKRGQNVTFRCDPISEHNRLYWYRQTLGQGPEFLTYFQNEAQLEKSRLLSDRFSAERPKGSFSTLEIQRTEQGDSAMYLCASSPGQITNTGELFFGEGSRLTVL.